This record covers a single TCR beta chain. The antigen this receptor binds is unknown. No much larger clonotype is one base removed from it; base qualities were not supplied. CDR1 MDHEN and CDR2 SYDVKM are derived from the germline V gene. V lost 5 bases and J lost 3 bases; the stretch between them is 8 bases long. There are 14 amino acids in the CDR3, from cysteine to phenylalanine inclusive. Solely the CDR3 DNA is kept, with 42 bases framed from the first base. The donors were healthy, HIV-negative adults with no recently reported acute infections or vaccinations. Every donor was a Caucasian adult residing in Nashville, Tennessee, USA. CD4+ T cells were enriched by magnetic negative selection; naive cells were then positively selected on CD45RA, and the negative fraction formed the memory subset. Blood was collected by leukapheresis, and PBMCs were isolated by Ficoll-Histopaque density gradient centrifugation and then cryopreserved in liquid nitrogen vapor phase. Analytical flow cytometry was used to check the purity and quantity of every magnetically sorted T cell population. From each sorted fraction, genomic DNA was isolated and quantified by UV absorbance on a Nanodrop 2000c.

Using the deep immunoSEQ assay, multiplex PCR amplified TCR CDR3 regions from genomic DNA. Genomic DNA extracted from each cell subset was distributed evenly over all wells of several immunoSEQ 96-well plates, and each plate served as one replicate. For sorted subsets, each replicate PCR was loaded with 200 ng genomic DNA, equivalent to 30,000 or so T cell genomes. Purified libraries were quantified with a Qubit 3.0 fluorometer, sized on a Bioanalyzer 2100, and re-quantified with the KAPA Library Quantification kit. Each immunoSEQ 96-well plate was sequenced on its own single-read 150-cycle Illumina NextSeq 550 flow cell. The paper's data handling went like this. The immunoSEQ output contained only junctional sequences without quality scores, so filtering could not match that applied to full-length reads. To assign V/J genes and CDR3, sequences were annotated using PyIR, a Python wrapper for IgBLAST v1.9, with IMGT germline references. Reads were removed for weak V/J assignments (E-value above 1e-6), missing CDR3, stop codons, out-of-frame junctions, or ambiguous translated residues. V3J clonotypes were defined as sequences sharing the same inferred V gene, J gene, and CDR3 amino acid sequence. To compute the percentage overlap between repertoires, the number of shared unique clonotypes was divided by the size of the smaller repertoire. Repertoire richness was assessed with RTK rarefaction, the Chao1 estimator, and Recon v2.1 estimates of unobserved clonotypes. For all TCRbeta clonotypes obtained by the gDNA method from a handful of donors, generation probabilities were computed with OLGA. This immuneACCESS table, as held by TCRdb, lists in-frame sequences with V and J called but not all clones. Of the missing ones, under half trace to an unresolved V gene in checked studies; the others have no known cause. Clone size and V and J calls were adopted from that table, with D and trimming inferred from the DNA. This sample has roughly 2.5 million clones in its table, and over 85% of those were observed once. 0.13% to 0.15% of the sample belongs to the ten largest clones.

This specimen belongs to a study of shared clonotypes between healthy human individuals (TCRdb year 2020). In terms of the full investigation: The cohort comprised two women and a few men aged 18 to 49 years. For each donor, CD4 naive and CD4 memory were each run on three plates, CD8 naive on two plates, and CD8 memory on one plate. The study deeply sequenced blood TCR repertoires of five healthy adults to estimate repertoire size and the extent of clonotype sharing between individuals. Different laboratories and diverse techniques were used to prepare libraries and sequence TCR repertoires, to increase sequencing depth and limit assay-specific biases. Each donor's leukapheresis produced roughly between about 0.8 and 8.9 billion PBMCs. On the study overall, not on this receptor specifically: The small number of donors limited the genetic and exposure-history diversity represented. Higher generation probabilities were observed for clonotypes shared by all four sorted-subset donors than for non-shared clonotypes. Larger estimated clonotype richness was generally found for naive subsets than for memory subsets. Pairwise subsampling led to the expectation that sequencing depth would affect the degree of clonotype sharing among donors. Rarefaction of sorted-subset datasets indicated incomplete sequencing despite the large sequencing depth. Sharing across a few donors was observed for approximately 5% of naive CD4, under 4% of naive CD8, around 2.5% of memory CD4, and around 0.44% of memory CD8 clonotypes. Sampling was restricted to blood, and TCR repertoires in tissue are likely to differ from TCR repertoires in blood.

The TCR was taken from a man aged 18 to 29 in good health. In this chain, TRBV28 is recombined with TRBJ1-6; a weak D assignment points to TRBD1 (5 bases agree). The source material was naive CD4+ T cells sorted from blood. The sample's cell subset or site label, decoded: CD45RA+ positively selected. The nucleotides are TGTGCCAGCAGTCCCAGGGTCTATAATTCACCCCTCCACTTT. Translated, this is CASSPRVYNSPLHF.